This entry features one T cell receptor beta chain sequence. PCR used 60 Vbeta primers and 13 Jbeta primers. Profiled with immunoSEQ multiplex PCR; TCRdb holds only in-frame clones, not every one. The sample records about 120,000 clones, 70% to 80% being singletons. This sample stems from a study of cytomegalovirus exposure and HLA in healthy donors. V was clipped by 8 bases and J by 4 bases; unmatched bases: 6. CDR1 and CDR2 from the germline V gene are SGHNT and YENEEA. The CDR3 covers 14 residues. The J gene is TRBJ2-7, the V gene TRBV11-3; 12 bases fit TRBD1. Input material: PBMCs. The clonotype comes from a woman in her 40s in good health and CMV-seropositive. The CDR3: CASGGTGGRYEQYF. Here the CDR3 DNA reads TGTGCCAGCGGGGGGACAGGGGGCAGATACGAGCAGTACTTC.